Reported below is one T cell receptor beta chain. This sample is drawn from a study of shared T cell receptors in the human thymus. The protocol was immunoSEQ multiplex PCR, while the TCRdb copy is restricted to in-frame clones and leaves out a portion. Here the sample spans 600,000 or so clones, approximately 89% being singletons. The V and J ends lost 6 bases and 0 bases, in that order; junction bases with no gene match: 10. This CDR3 is 16 amino acids long. Germline V lookup: CDR1 MRHNA, CDR2 SNTAGT. The sample was also reused in another study, on human thymus T cells. As that study records: Donation was from healthy Finnish infants who were having corrective surgery that addressed congenital heart defects. Thymic tissue was derived from resections collected during corrective heart surgery. What appeared biased in thymic and blood repertoires was the usage of V and J genes. Among unrelated individuals, related research reported thymic repertoires that overlapped highly.

This receptor was taken from a boy under two years old with a congenital heart defect. The chain joins TRBV6-4 to TRBJ1-2; TRBD1 aligns across 7 bases. The sequenced material came from thymocytes. This CDR3 is CASRETGAPANYGYTF. The CDR3 DNA reads TGTGCCAGCAGAGAAACAGGGGCCCCGGCTAACTATGGCTACACCTTC.